This T cell receptor beta chain was recovered during a study of blood T cell repertoires in COVID-19. At the level of the study: The United States, Italy and Spain provided the acute and convalescent COVID-19 samples. From T cells, B-cell-depleted T cells, or PBMCs came the material, which was cDNA or gDNA.

V gave up 2 bases and J gave up 2 bases, with 7 bases separating them. This CDR3 region has 13 residues. Looked up from germline, CDR1 is MNHNY and CDR2 is SVGAGI (reference sequence). In the source study's methods: Estimation of nucleated cell counts relied on the amplification of reference gene primers. Some clones are missing from TCRdb's copy, which holds only in-frame ones; the method was immunoSEQ multiplex PCR. V and J calls and clone size are as listed in that table; D and trimming were resolved from the DNA. The sample holds fewer than 130,000 clones; roughly 72% are singletons and the top ten take approximately 5.9%.

The TCR was taken from a man older than 75 with acute or convalescent COVID-19. The chain recombines TRBV6-6 with TRBJ2-7; D not certain. The sequencing sample was made of peripheral blood. CDR3 DNA sequence: TGTGCCAGCAGTTACGGCGGAACCTACGAGCAGTACTTC. This translates into CASSYGGTYEQYF.